The 7 T cell receptor beta chains below come from one sample, sequenced in a study of vaccination effects on CD4 cells after COVID-19. The table came from immunoSEQ multiplex PCR; TCRdb's copy has only in-frame clones and leaves some out. The table shows tens of thousands of clones, with over 70% occurring only once. The antigens for these receptors are not known. After expansion with viral peptide pools in the ViraFEST assay, antigen-specific CD4+ T cells were sequenced. Upon completion of 10 to 11 days in culture, CD4+ T cells were isolated. This individual tested PCR-positive for SARS-CoV-2 infection between March and December 2020. Sequencing used CD4+ T cells from PBMCs cultured with a peptide pool, obtained before COVID-19 vaccination. The receptors come from a human donor who had a prior SARS-CoV-2 infection.

The chain carries TRBV7-2 and TRBJ2-7, with D possibly called TRBD1 or TRBD2 (5 bases each). The CDR3 consists of 14 residues. V dropped 5 bases and J dropped 0 bases, with 11 bases sitting between them. In germline, CDR1 is SGHTA, CDR2 FQGNSA. For the CDR3, the DNA is TGTGCCAGCAGCCGGGACCGAAACTCCTACGAGCAGTACTTC. Its protein product is CASSRDRNSYEQYF.

The rearrangement links TRBV4-2 to TRBJ2-3, with 7 nucleotides matching TRBD1. V lost 0 bases and J lost 4; bases outside the gene matches: 4. The CDR3 runs to 15 residues. From germline, CDR1 is LGHNA and CDR2 YNFKEQ. The CDR3 DNA follows: TGTGCCAGCAGCCAAGATCCCCAGGGGGCAGATACGCAGTATTTT. Protein product: CASSQDPQGADTQYF.

This clone was found a few times. The chain is built from TRBV7-9 and TRBJ1-6; 8 bases are shared with TRBD1. Germline CDR1 is SEHNR and CDR2 is FQNEAQ (reference sequence). The CDR3 loop spans 15 amino acids. J gave up 9 bases and V 6 bases, and 10 bases lay outside the gene matches. The CDR3 DNA is TGTGCCAGCAGGCCCAATGACAGGGGTTTTTCACCCCTCCACTTT. Translated, it gives CASRPNDRGFSPLHF. Full variable domain (outside the CDR3, taken from reference TRBV7-9 and TRBJ1-6): DTGVSQNPRHKITKRGQNVTFRCDPISEHNRLYWYRQTLGQGPEFLTYFQNEAQLEKSRLLSDRFSAERPKGSFSTLEIQRTEQGDSAMYLCASRPNDRGFSPLHFGNGTRLTVT.

V usage is TRBV4-2 and J usage is TRBJ1-4; no reliable D call. The CDR3 is 12 amino acids. Germline V CDR1 and CDR2: LGHNA, YNFKEQ. Between the trimmed V and J ends, which lost 0 bases and 8 bases, there was a span of 4 bases. CDR3 nucleotide sequence: TGTGCCAGCAGCCAAGAAAGGGAAAAACTGTTTTTT. This gives the protein CASSQEREKLFF.

The chain carries TRBV6-5 and TRBJ2-3; 9 bases align to TRBD2. With V trimmed by 6 bases and J by 5 bases, 6 bases remained unmatched. From germline, CDR1 is MNHEY and CDR2 SVGAGI. The CDR3 has 14 residues. CDR3 region: CASRQGLALDTQYF. The CDR3 DNA follows: TGTGCCAGCAGACAAGGACTAGCGCTAGATACGCAGTATTTT.

The V gene is TRBV29-1, the J gene TRBJ1-1, with D unclear. The CDR3 runs to 13 residues. The germline V and J ends were trimmed by 7 bases and 0 bases, with 12 bases remaining between them. Germline V gene lookup returns CDR1 SQVTM and CDR2 ANQGSEA. This chain's CDR3 is CSEETLMNTEAFF. CDR3 coding DNA: TGCAGCGAGGAGACACTCATGAACACTGAAGCTTTCTTT.

V is TRBV6-5 and J is TRBJ1-4; TRBD1 might be the D (5 bases). The CDR3 sequence is 15 residues long. Trimming pared 0 bases from V and 5 bases from J, leaving 10 bases between. Germline lookup yields CDR1 MNHEY and CDR2 SVGAGI. The CDR3: CASSYSPGRNEKLFF. CDR3 nucleotide sequence: TGTGCCAGCAGTTACTCGCCAGGGCGGAATGAAAAACTGTTTTTT.